The text below deals with one T cell receptor beta chain. At survey level, the immunoSEQ assay was run in its v3.0 version. Repertoires were generated with immunoSEQ multiplex PCR, while TCRdb's copy carries only in-frame clones and drops some. Of 10,000 to 15,000 clones listed, 60% to 85% are singletons. This CDR3 is built from 17 residues. The data belong to a study of long-term antiretroviral therapy in people with HIV. Background on the study: Samples collected earliest predate the 2015 immediate-ART recommendation by about a decade.

Each donor had at least one pre-ART and at least two post-ART PBMC samples. The V call is TRBV21-1, the J call TRBJ1-2. TRBV21-1 is a pseudogene segment. The source is a woman between 40 and 55 years old with HIV. The sequences come from unsorted PBMCs, collected 0.8 years before starting antiretroviral therapy. The CDR3 sequence is CANISPSGGEIPYGYTF. For the CDR3, the DNA is TGTGCCAACATATCCCCATCGGGGGGCGAGATACCTTATGGCTACACCTTC.